These 10 T cell receptor beta chains share one sample of origin, sequenced in a study of radiotherapy plus CTLA-4 blockade in lung cancer. Sequenced by immunoSEQ multiplex PCR; TCRdb stores in-frame clones only, minus some. Found here are about 68,000 clones, 79% of them singletons; the top ten hold over 7.5%. The sample in question was peripheral blood, obtained from a patient treated with radiotherapy plus ipilimumab. These receptors were obtained from a human donor with non-small cell lung cancer who had a complete response to radiotherapy plus ipilimumab.

This sequence joins TRBV5-1 and TRBJ1-1, with TRBD1 as a possible D gene (5 bases). Germline CDR1 and CDR2: SGHRS and YFSETQ. Trimming stripped 4 bases from V and 1 base from J, with 8 bases between. This CDR3 is built from 13 residues. CDR3 bases: TGCGCCAGCAGCGGTGACAGGAACACTGAAGCTTTCTTT. Its protein product is CASSGDRNTEAFF.

The genes are TRBV7-6 and TRBJ2-2; possibly TRBD1 or TRBD2 for D (6 bases each). Trimming left V 5 bases short and J 7 bases short, with 14 bases between. The CDR3 spans 14 residues. CDR1 and CDR2 (germline): SGHVS, FNYEAQ. CDR3: CASSTKAGHGELFF. CDR3 in DNA: TGTGCCAGCAGCACTAAGGCGGGACACGGGGAGCTGTTTTTT. The whole variable domain, remainder taken from reference TRBV7-6 and TRBJ2-2, is GAGVSQSPRYKVTKRGQDVALRCDPISGHVSLYWYRQALGQGPEFLTYFNYEAQQDKSGLPNDRFSAERPEGSISTLTIQRTEQRDSAMYRCASSTKAGHGELFFGEGSRLTVL.

The chain recombines TRBV11-2 with TRBJ2-2; D perhaps matches TRBD1 (5 bases). This CDR3 has 14 amino acids. Deletions cut 2 bases from V and 6 bases from J, with 10 bases between. The V gene's germline CDR1 is SGHAT and CDR2 FQNNGV. The CDR3 here is CASSLRQSAGELFF. In nucleotides, the CDR3 is TGTGCCAGCAGCTTACGACAGAGCGCCGGGGAGCTGTTTTTT.

The chain links TRBV10-2 to TRBJ2-1; a possible D gene is TRBD1 (6 bases). V shed 8 bases and J shed 9 bases, with 17 bases lying between them. Per germline, CDR1 WSHSY and CDR2 SAAADI. The CDR3 extends over 13 amino acids. The CDR3, as DNA: TGCGCCAGCGCTTTGATCCAAGGGGGTGAGCAGTTCTTC. Encoded protein: CASALIQGGEQFF.

This clone was counted only a few times. The rearrangement links TRBV30 to TRBJ2-1; D is undetermined. Trimming stripped 3 bases from V and 2 bases from J, with 8 bases between. The length of the CDR3 is 13 residues. Germline CDR1 and CDR2: GTSNPN and SVGIG (reference sequence). CDR3 region: CAWSRATYNEQFF. CDR3 nucleotides: TGTGCCTGGAGCCGGGCCACCTACAATGAGCAGTTCTTC.

The rearrangement uses TRBV7-9 and TRBJ2-1, with no clear D. This CDR3 is 11 amino acids long. V was clipped by 2 bases and J by 10 bases, with 6 bases between them. Per germline, CDR1 SEHNR and CDR2 FQNEAQ (reference sequence). The CDR3 DNA reads as TGTGCCAGCAGCTTATTTGCCGAGCAGTTCTTC. This sequence encodes CASSLFAEQFF.

The chain uses TRBV2 and TRBJ2-1; D is perhaps TRBD1 (5 bases). CDR1 and CDR2 (germline): SNHLY, FYNNEI. This CDR3 has 16 residues. Trimming took off 3 bases at V and 4 bases at J, with 16 bases between the two ends. In DNA, the CDR3 is TGTGCCAGCAGTGAGTCCAGGGCCCTCAGGTACAATGAGCAGTTCTTC. The encoded protein is CASSESRALRYNEQFF.

The chain joins TRBV5-1 to TRBJ1-6; possibly TRBD1 for D (6 bases). Germline assignment: CDR1 SGHRS and CDR2 YFSETQ. This CDR3 contains 17 residues. The V gene lost 2 bases and the J gene lost 0 bases, with 12 bases spanning the gap. CDR3 sequence: CASSLRGLSSYNSPLHF. CDR3 in DNA: TGCGCCAGCAGCTTAAGGGGGTTAAGCTCCTATAATTCACCCCTCCACTTT.

This chain uses TRBV19 with TRBJ1-1; 11 bases are a match to TRBD1. The CDR3 length is 14 residues. V gave up 4 bases and J gave up 5 bases; unmatched junction bases: 3. The germline V gene encodes CDR1 LNHDA and CDR2 SQIVND (reference sequence). The CDR3 is CASSKGQGDTEAFF. The CDR3 DNA reads TGTGCCAGTAGTAAGGGACAGGGGGATACTGAAGCTTTCTTT. Full variable domain (remainder filled in from reference TRBV19 and TRBJ1-1): DGGITQSPKYLFRKEGQNVTLSCEQNLNHDAMYWYRQDPGQGLRLIYYSQIVNDFQKGDIAEGYSVSREKKESFPLTVTSAQKNPTAFYLCASSKGQGDTEAFFGQGTRLTVV.

This chain connects TRBV6-1 to TRBJ1-5; a weak D match, TRBD1 (6 bases). Trimming took 3 bases from V and 2 from J, leaving 11 bases between them. Germline V gene data show CDR1 as MNHNS and CDR2 as SASEGT. This CDR3 spans 15 amino acids. The CDR3 DNA reads TGTGCCAGCAGTGAGGGAGGGGGTGGCAATCAGCCCCAGCATTTT. This translates into CASSEGGGGNQPQHF.